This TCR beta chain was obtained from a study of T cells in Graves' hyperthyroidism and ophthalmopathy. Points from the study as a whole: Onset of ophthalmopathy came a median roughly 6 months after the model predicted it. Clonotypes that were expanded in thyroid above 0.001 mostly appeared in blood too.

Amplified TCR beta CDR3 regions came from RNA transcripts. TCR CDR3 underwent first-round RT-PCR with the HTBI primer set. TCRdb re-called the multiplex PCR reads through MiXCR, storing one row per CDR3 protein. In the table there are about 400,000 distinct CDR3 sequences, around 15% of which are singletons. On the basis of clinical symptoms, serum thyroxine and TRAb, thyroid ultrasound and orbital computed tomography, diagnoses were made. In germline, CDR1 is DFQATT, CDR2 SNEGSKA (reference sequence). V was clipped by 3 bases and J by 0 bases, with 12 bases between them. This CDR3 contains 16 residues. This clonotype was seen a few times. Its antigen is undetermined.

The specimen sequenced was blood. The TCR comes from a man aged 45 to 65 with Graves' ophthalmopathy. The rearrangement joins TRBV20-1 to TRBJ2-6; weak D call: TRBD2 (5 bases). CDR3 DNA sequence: TGCAGTGCTAGCGGTGCGGGCTACTCTGGGGCCAACGTCCTGACTTTC. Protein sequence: CSASGAGYSGANVLTF.